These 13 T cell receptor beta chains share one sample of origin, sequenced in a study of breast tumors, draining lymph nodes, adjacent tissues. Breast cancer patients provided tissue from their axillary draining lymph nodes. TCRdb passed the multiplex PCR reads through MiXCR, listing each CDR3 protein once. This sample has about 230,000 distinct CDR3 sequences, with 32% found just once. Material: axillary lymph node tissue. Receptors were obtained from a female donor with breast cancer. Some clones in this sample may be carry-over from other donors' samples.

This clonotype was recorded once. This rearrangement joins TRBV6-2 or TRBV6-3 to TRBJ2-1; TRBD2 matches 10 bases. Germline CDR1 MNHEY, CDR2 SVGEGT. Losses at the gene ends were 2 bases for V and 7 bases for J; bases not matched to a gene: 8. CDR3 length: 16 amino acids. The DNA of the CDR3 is TGTGCCAGCAGTTACGTGCAAGCGGGAGGGAATAATGAGCAGTTCTTC. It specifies CASSYVQAGGNNEQFF.

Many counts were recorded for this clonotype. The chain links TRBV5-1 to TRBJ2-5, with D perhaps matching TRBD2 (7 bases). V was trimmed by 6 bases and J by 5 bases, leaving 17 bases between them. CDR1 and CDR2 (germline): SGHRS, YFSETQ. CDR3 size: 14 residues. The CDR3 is CASTKGGERETQYF. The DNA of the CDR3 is TGCGCCAGCACCAAGGGGGGGGAGAGGGAGACCCAGTACTTC.

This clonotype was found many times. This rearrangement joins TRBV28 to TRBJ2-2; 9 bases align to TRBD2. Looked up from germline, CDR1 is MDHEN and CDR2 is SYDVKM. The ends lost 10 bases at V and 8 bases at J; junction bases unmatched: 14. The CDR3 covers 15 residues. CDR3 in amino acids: CATLGGGRAAGELFF. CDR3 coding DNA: TGTGCCACCCTAGGGGGCGGGAGGGCCGCGGGGGAGCTGTTTTTT. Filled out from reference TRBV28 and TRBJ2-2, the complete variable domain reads DVKVTQSSRYLVKRTGEKVFLECVQDMDHENMFWYRQDPGLGLRLIYFSYDVKMKEKGDIPEGYSVSREKKERFSLILESASTNQTSMYLCATLGGGRAAGELFFGEGSRLTVL.

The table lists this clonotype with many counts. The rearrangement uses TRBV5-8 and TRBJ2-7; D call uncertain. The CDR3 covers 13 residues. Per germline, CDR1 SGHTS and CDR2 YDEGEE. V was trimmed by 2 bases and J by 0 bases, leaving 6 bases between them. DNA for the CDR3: TGTGCCAGCAGCTTACGGAGCTCCTACGAGCAGTACTTC. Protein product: CASSLRSSYEQYF. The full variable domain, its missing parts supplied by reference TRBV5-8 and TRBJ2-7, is EAGVTQSPTHLIKTRGQQATLRCSPISGHTSVYWYQQALGLGLQFLLWYDEGEERNRGNFPPRFSGRQFPNYSSELNVNALELEDSALYLCASSLRSSYEQYFGPGTRLTVT.

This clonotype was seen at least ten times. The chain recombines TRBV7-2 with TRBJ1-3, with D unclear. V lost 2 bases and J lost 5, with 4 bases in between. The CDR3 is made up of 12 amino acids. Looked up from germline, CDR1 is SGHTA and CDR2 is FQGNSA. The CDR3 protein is CASSLFRNTIYF. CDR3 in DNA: TGTGCCAGCAGCTTATTTCGAAACACCATATATTTT. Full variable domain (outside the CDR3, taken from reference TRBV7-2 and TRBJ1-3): GAGVSQSPSNKVTEKGKDVELRCDPISGHTALYWYRQSLGQGLEFLIYFQGNSAPDKSGLPSDRFSAERTGGSVSTLTIQRTQQEDSAVYLCASSLFRNTIYFGEGSWLTVV.

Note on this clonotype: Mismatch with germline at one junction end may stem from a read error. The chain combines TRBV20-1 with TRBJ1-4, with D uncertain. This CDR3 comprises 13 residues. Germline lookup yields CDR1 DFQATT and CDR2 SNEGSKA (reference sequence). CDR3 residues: CSAKNPTNETLFF. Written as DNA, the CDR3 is TGCAGTGCTAAAAACCCAACTAATGAAACACTGTTTTTT.

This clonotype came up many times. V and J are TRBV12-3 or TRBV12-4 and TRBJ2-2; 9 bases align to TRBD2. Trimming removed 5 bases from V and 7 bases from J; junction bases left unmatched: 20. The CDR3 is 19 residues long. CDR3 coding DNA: TGTGCCAGCAGTAGGAGAAGGGGGACTAGCCTTTCTCAGAGCGGGGAGCTGTTTTTT. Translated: CASSRRRGTSLSQSGELFF.

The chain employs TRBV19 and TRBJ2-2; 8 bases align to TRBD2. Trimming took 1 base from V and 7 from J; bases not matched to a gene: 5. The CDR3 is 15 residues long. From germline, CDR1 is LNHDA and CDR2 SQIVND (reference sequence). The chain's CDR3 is CASSIGSLAGGELFF. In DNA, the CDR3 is TGTGCCAGTAGTATAGGCTCTCTAGCGGGCGGGGAGCTGTTTTTT.

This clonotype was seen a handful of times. CDR3 sequence: CASSESGAGTYEQYF. In nucleotides, the CDR3 is TGCGCCAGCAGTGAGTCGGGAGCAGGGACCTACGAGCAGTACTTC. The J gene is TRBJ2-7, the V gene TRBV10-1; D might be TRBD1 or TRBD2, each matching 5 bases. Deletions cut 0 bases from V and 2 bases from J, with 11 bases between. The CDR3 runs 15 residues. Per germline, CDR1 WNHNN and CDR2 SYGVQD (reference sequence).

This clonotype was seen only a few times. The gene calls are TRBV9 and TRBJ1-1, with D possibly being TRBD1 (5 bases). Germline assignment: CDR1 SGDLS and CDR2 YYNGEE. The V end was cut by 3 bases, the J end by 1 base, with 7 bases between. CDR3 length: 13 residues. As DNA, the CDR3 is TGTGCCAGCAGCGCTACAGGGAACACTGAAGCTTTCTTT. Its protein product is CASSATGNTEAFF.

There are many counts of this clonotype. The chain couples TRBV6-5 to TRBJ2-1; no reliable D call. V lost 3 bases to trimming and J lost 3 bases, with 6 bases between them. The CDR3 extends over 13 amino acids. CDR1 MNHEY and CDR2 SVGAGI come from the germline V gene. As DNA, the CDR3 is TGTGCCAGCAGTTATGCAAACTACAATGAGCAGTTCTTC. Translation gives CASSYANYNEQFF.

CDR3 DNA sequence: TGTGCCAGCAGTTACCCCTCGTTAGACAGGGGGTATTATTCCATGAACACTGAAGCTTTCTTT. This gives the protein CASSYPSLDRGYYSMNTEAFF. This chain links TRBV6-2 or TRBV6-3 with TRBJ1-1, with 9 bases identical to TRBD1. This CDR3 has 21 residues. The junction had 19 bases not matched to a gene; V was cut back by 2 bases and J by 0 bases. The germline gives CDR1 MNHEY, CDR2 SVGEGT.

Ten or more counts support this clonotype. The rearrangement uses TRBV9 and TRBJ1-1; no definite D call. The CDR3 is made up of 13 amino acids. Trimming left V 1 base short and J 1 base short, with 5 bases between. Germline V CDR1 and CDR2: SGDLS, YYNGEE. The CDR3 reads CASSVRQNTEAFF. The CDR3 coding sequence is TGTGCCAGCAGCGTACGACAGAACACTGAAGCTTTCTTT.